The 32 T cell receptor beta chains in this list originate from one sample, sequenced in a study of blood T cells in healthy people across ages. It was with a sample-barcoded 5' primer and a J-beta primer mix that a second PCR of roughly 7 to 12 cycles was run. MiXCR, run by TCRdb on the 5' RACE reads, gives a single entry per CDR3 protein. The sample lists approximately 1.5 million distinct CDR3 sequences; about 45% were seen once. The sample was blood. These receptors were taken from a woman younger than 35 in good health.

This clonotype was recorded once. The rearrangement uses TRBV19 and TRBJ2-3; TRBD1 matches 9 bases. The CDR3 totals 16 residues. CDR1 LNHDA and CDR2 SQIVND come from the germline V gene (reference sequence). V lost 5 bases, J lost 3 bases, and 9 bases stayed unmatched. For the CDR3, the DNA is TGTGCCAGTAGTCGCTTCCCGGGACAGGGTACAGATACGCAGTATTTT. This sequence encodes CASSRFPGQGTDTQYF.

The CDR3 DNA is TGCGCCAGTAACGGACAGGGGTCTAGCACAGATACGCAGTATTTT. It yields the protein CASNGQGSSTDTQYF. The gene calls are TRBV5-1 and TRBJ2-3; TRBD1 matches 9 bases. Germline CDR1 is SGHRS and CDR2 is YFSETQ. This CDR3 has 15 residues. Trimming took 8 bases from V and 0 from J; bases not matched to a gene: 7.

This clonotype was seen more than once but under ten times. The rearrangement uses TRBV4-1 and TRBJ1-2; no firm D call. The CDR3 consists of 15 residues. CDR1 and CDR2 (germline): MGHRA, YSYEKL. V was pared by 2 bases and J by 4 bases, with 14 bases between. The CDR3 DNA is TGCGCCAGCAGCCAAACCTCCCCGGGAGGCTATGGCTACACCTTC. This codes for CASSQTSPGGYGYTF.

The CDR3 bases are TGTGCCAGCAGCTTACGCGCCGGGACACCGAACACCGGGGAGCTGTTTTTT. Amino acids: CASSLRAGTPNTGELFF. The chain is built from TRBV7-3 and TRBJ2-2, with D perhaps TRBD1 (6 bases). The CDR3 contains 17 residues. V was clipped by 2 bases and J by 0 bases, with 13 bases between them. The germline gives CDR1 SGHTA, CDR2 FQGTGA.

This chain uses TRBV7-6 with TRBJ2-7; TRBD1 might be the D (5 bases). Trimming pared 5 bases from V and 3 bases from J, leaving 11 bases between. The CDR3 sequence is 13 residues long. The germline gives CDR1 SGHVS, CDR2 FNYEAQ. CDR3: CASSTQGFYEQYF. The DNA for the CDR3 is TGTGCCAGCAGCACCCAGGGTTTCTACGAGCAGTACTTC. The full variable domain, rest sourced from reference TRBV7-6 and TRBJ2-7, is GAGVSQSPRYKVTKRGQDVALRCDPISGHVSLYWYRQALGQGPEFLTYFNYEAQQDKSGLPNDRFSAERPEGSISTLTIQRTEQRDSAMYRCASSTQGFYEQYFGPGTRLTVT.

J is TRBJ1-5 and V is TRBV12-3 or TRBV12-4; D unclear. This CDR3 spans 15 amino acids. V was clipped by 5 bases and J by 4 bases, with 15 bases between them. The CDR3 here is CASSARSLGNQPQHF. CDR3 DNA sequence: TGTGCCAGCAGTGCACGGAGCCTGGGGAATCAGCCCCAGCATTTT.

V gene TRBV15 combines with J gene TRBJ1-2; 9 bases are shared with TRBD1. This CDR3 is built from 17 residues. The trim removed 1 base at V and 3 bases at J, leaving 9 bases unmatched. Germline V gene lookup returns CDR1 LNHNV and CDR2 YYDKDF (reference sequence). CDR3 protein: CATSRGPEGQGDYGYTF. The CDR3 nucleotides read TGTGCCACCAGCAGAGGACCGGAGGGACAGGGAGACTATGGCTACACCTTC.

This clonotype was found a few times. The chain has TRBV4-3 and TRBJ2-5; 9 bases fit TRBD1. The CDR3 is 13 residues long. The germline gives CDR1 LGHNA, CDR2 YSLEER. After removal of 3 bases from V and 6 bases from J, the junction contained 2 bases not matched to a gene. CDR3 sequence: CASSQGQGKTQYF. In DNA form, the CDR3 reads TGCGCCAGCAGCCAGGGACAGGGAAAGACCCAGTACTTC.

This clonotype was observed a few times. This chain links TRBV20-1 with TRBJ2-3, with 11 bases matching TRBD2. CDR3 size: 15 residues. From germline, CDR1 is DFQATT and CDR2 SNEGSKA (reference sequence). With V trimmed by 2 bases and J by 6 bases, 7 bases remained unmatched. This CDR3 reads CSARLAGGLRDTQYF. The CDR3 DNA reads as TGCAGTGCTAGACTAGCGGGAGGCCTCCGGGATACGCAGTATTTT.

This clonotype was detected ten times or more. The CDR3: CASSPRGGTDTQYF. In DNA, the CDR3 is TGTGCCAGCAGCCCTCGGGGTGGCACAGATACGCAGTATTTT. The chain employs TRBV18 and TRBJ2-3; weak D call: TRBD2 (5 bases). Deletions cut 8 bases from V and 1 base from J, with 13 bases between. Germline CDR1 reads KGHSH; CDR2 reads LQKENI. The CDR3 spans 14 residues.

This clonotype is a singleton in its sample. The V call is TRBV10-3, the J call TRBJ1-4, with 9 bases matching TRBD1. Per the germline V gene, CDR1 is ENHRY and CDR2 is SYGVKD. V gave up 6 bases and J gave up 8 bases; unmatched junction bases: 7. The CDR3 sequence is 14 residues long. CDR3 coding DNA: TGTGCCATCAGGAAACAGGGGGCAGGAGAAAAACTGTTTTTT. Amino acid sequence: CAIRKQGAGEKLFF.

This clonotype was recorded a few times. The chain carries TRBV27 and TRBJ2-3, with D uncertain. V was pared by 2 bases and J by 0 bases, with 12 bases between. The V gene's germline CDR1 is MNHEY and CDR2 SMNVEV (reference sequence). The CDR3 is 16 residues long. The CDR3 loop reads CASSLEATMSTDTQYF. In nucleotides, the CDR3 is TGTGCCAGCAGTTTAGAGGCCACCATGAGCACAGATACGCAGTATTTT.

The rearrangement links TRBV12-5 to TRBJ2-1, with D unclear. CDR1 and CDR2 from the germline V gene are LGHNT and FRNRAP. This CDR3 has 13 amino acids. With 4 bases removed from V and 6 bases from J, the gap between germline ends came to 10 bases. CDR3 loop: CASGWGASNEQFF. In DNA form, the CDR3 reads TGTGCTAGTGGTTGGGGTGCTTCCAATGAGCAGTTCTTC.

J is TRBJ2-1 and V is TRBV7-9; D is uncertain. TRBJ2-7 matches the DNA end more closely, so the J call is doubtful. CDR3 length: 15 residues. Germline CDR1 is SEHNR and CDR2 is FQNEAQ (reference sequence). CDR3: CASSSRHSSYNEQYF. In nucleotides, the CDR3 is TGTGCCAGCAGCTCTAGGCATAGCTCCTACAATGAGCAGTACTTC.

The V gene is TRBV4-3, the J gene TRBJ2-3, with D possibly matching TRBD2 (5 bases). With 0 bases removed from V and 2 bases from J, the gap between germline ends came to 30 bases. CDR1 and CDR2 from the germline V gene are LGHNA and YSLEER. CDR3 length: 22 amino acids. CDR3 residues: CASSQDQPKVGVRLWSTDTQYF. The CDR3 DNA reads TGCGCCAGCAGCCAAGATCAGCCTAAAGTGGGAGTCCGGCTATGGTCCACAGATACGCAGTATTTT.

The chain joins TRBV4-3 to TRBJ2-7; D is perhaps TRBD1 (6 bases). Germline lookup yields CDR1 LGHNA and CDR2 YSLEER. The CDR3 covers 14 residues. Trimming left V 3 bases short and J 6 bases short, with 15 bases between. The CDR3 loop reads CASSHRTDAGEQYF. CDR3 nucleotide sequence: TGCGCCAGCAGCCACCGGACAGACGCCGGCGAGCAGTACTTC.

The chain carries TRBV2 and TRBJ2-3, with D possibly matching TRBD2 (7 bases). CDR1 is SNHLY, CDR2 FYNNEI, per germline. This CDR3 comprises 14 residues. V gave up 10 bases and J gave up 1 base, with 15 bases separating them. The CDR3 reads CATLSGTRTDTQYF. The CDR3 region has the DNA TGTGCCACCCTCAGCGGGACACGCACAGATACGCAGTATTTT.

This clonotype was found many times. This chain joins TRBV9 and TRBJ2-3; D unresolved. The CDR3 length is 14 residues. From germline, CDR1 is SGDLS and CDR2 YYNGEE. The germline V and J ends were trimmed by 2 bases and 0 bases, with 7 bases remaining between them. The chain's CDR3 is CASSVRVSTDTQYF. The CDR3 DNA sequence: TGTGCCAGCAGCGTCCGGGTAAGCACAGATACGCAGTATTTT.

This clonotype was seen only a few times. The chain employs TRBV7-9 and TRBJ1-2; D is uncertain. The germline V gene encodes CDR1 SEHNR and CDR2 FQNEAQ (reference sequence). The CDR3 length is 10 residues. V lost 10 bases, J lost 2 bases, and 5 bases lay in between. CDR3 region: CATGNYGYTF. Here the CDR3 DNA reads TGTGCCACTGGGAACTATGGCTACACCTTC.

The chain joins TRBV5-1 to TRBJ2-1; 7 bases line up with TRBD1. The CDR3 is 14 residues long. Per germline, CDR1 SGHRS and CDR2 YFSETQ. The V and J ends lost 6 bases and 2 bases, in that order; junction bases with no gene match: 5. CDR3 protein: CASTGTDPYNEQFF. In nucleotides, the CDR3 is TGCGCCAGCACGGGGACAGATCCCTACAATGAGCAGTTCTTC.

The V gene is TRBV2, the J gene TRBJ2-5, with 11 bases aligning to TRBD2. The length of the CDR3 is 13 residues. Germline loops: CDR1 SNHLY, CDR2 FYNNEI. The junction had 5 bases not matched to a gene; V was cut back by 9 bases and J by 5 bases. The CDR3 region is CASVAGGPETQYF. CDR3 DNA: TGTGCCAGTGTAGCGGGAGGGCCTGAGACCCAGTACTTC.

The genes are TRBV20-1 and TRBJ2-7; TRBD2 aligns across 9 bases. There are 15 residues in the CDR3. Germline V gives CDR1 DFQATT, CDR2 SNEGSKA (reference sequence). V lost 3 bases to trimming and J lost 3 bases; unmatched junction nucleotides: 9. DNA of the CDR3: TGCAGTGCTAGTAACCCAGGGACTAGCAACTACGAGCAGTACTTC. Encoded protein: CSASNPGTSNYEQYF.

The genes are TRBV6-6 and TRBJ1-2, with no clear D. V lost 0 bases to trimming and J lost 6 bases, with 11 bases between them. Germline-derived CDR1 and CDR2 are MNHNY and SVGAGI (reference sequence). This CDR3 region has 14 residues. The CDR3 sequence: CASSYSKGTDGYTF. CDR3 coding DNA: TGTGCCAGCAGTTACTCGAAAGGTACTGATGGCTACACCTTC.

The J gene is TRBJ1-4, the V gene TRBV27; a weak D match, TRBD1 (6 bases). Trimming cost V 5 bases and J 0 bases, with 10 bases left between them. The length of the CDR3 is 15 residues. CDR1 and CDR2 (germline): MNHEY, SMNVEV (reference sequence). The chain's CDR3 is CASSIHRATNEKLFF. CDR3 DNA sequence: TGTGCCAGCAGTATCCACAGGGCAACTAATGAAAAACTGTTTTTT.

V is TRBV6-2 or TRBV6-3 and J is TRBJ2-1, with no clear D. This CDR3 has 15 amino acids. Trimming took 5 bases from V and 4 from J, leaving 15 bases between them. Germline V gene sequence: CDR1 MNHEY, CDR2 SVGEGT. The CDR3 region has the DNA TGTGCCAGCAGTCCCCGCCCGGCCCCTTACAATGAGCAGTTCTTC. Translation gives CASSPRPAPYNEQFF.

The chain has TRBV2 and TRBJ1-5; D perhaps matches TRBD1 (6 bases). The germline V gene encodes CDR1 SNHLY and CDR2 FYNNEI. The V gene lost 3 bases and the J gene lost 3 bases, with 9 bases spanning the gap. There are 14 residues in the CDR3. CDR3 coding DNA: TGTGCCAGCAGTGATAGGACAGCCAATCAGCCCCAGCATTTT. Translation gives CASSDRTANQPQHF.

The genes are TRBV28 and TRBJ1-6; a possible D gene is TRBD1 (5 bases). Germline V CDR1 and CDR2: MDHEN, SYDVKM. This CDR3 has 15 residues. The V end was cut by 4 bases, the J end by 5 bases, with 12 bases between. For the CDR3, the DNA is TGTGCCAGCAGTTGTTTGGGACGTGATAATTCACCCCTCCACTTT. The encoded protein is CASSCLGRDNSPLHF.

This clonotype was counted between two and nine times. This rearrangement joins TRBV20-1 to TRBJ1-5, with a tentative D call TRBD1 (5 bases). The CDR3 has 15 residues. Trimming took 3 bases from V and 11 from J, leaving 23 bases between them. CDR1 DFQATT and CDR2 SNEGSKA come from the germline V gene (reference sequence). CDR3 DNA: TGCAGTGCTAGTGGCCCCGGACGGGGCCCCGTGGCCCAGCATTTT. Residues: CSASGPGRGPVAQHF.

This chain connects TRBV7-8 to TRBJ1-1; D may be TRBD1 (5 bases). V gave up 1 base and J gave up 3 bases, with 12 bases separating them. The CDR3 consists of 15 residues. The V gene's germline CDR1 is SGHVS and CDR2 FQNEAQ. The CDR3 reads CASSLGDGGYTEAFF. The CDR3 bases are TGTGCCAGCAGCTTAGGAGACGGGGGGTACACTGAAGCTTTCTTT.

This clonotype was detected a few times. This sequence joins TRBV20-1 and TRBJ1-5; 8 bases are a match to TRBD1. Trimming cost V 5 bases and J 2 bases; bases outside gene matches: 8. The CDR3 extends over 15 amino acids. CDR1 is DFQATT and CDR2 is SNEGSKA in the germline V gene (reference sequence). DNA for the CDR3: TGCAGTGCTCCGGACAGGGTTGTTGGCAATCAGCCCCAGCATTTT. It encodes CSAPDRVVGNQPQHF.

This clonotype appeared a single time. The genes are TRBV6-5 and TRBJ2-5; unclear D gene. The DNA end is more similar to TRBJ2-4, so the J call may be wrong. This CDR3 region has 14 residues. Germline CDR1 and CDR2: MNHEY and SVGAGI. The CDR3 reads CASSSSGWENIQYF. Written as DNA, the CDR3 is TGTGCCAGCAGTTCGAGTGGATGGGAAAACATTCAGTACTTC.

The sample holds a few counts of this clonotype. CDR3 in DNA: TGTGCCAGCAGCTTCCCAGTCGAAAGTGTGAACACTGAAGCTTTCTTT. Amino acids: CASSFPVESVNTEAFF. This chain connects TRBV7-9 to TRBJ1-1; D is ambiguous. CDR1 and CDR2 (germline): SEHNR, FQNEAQ (reference sequence). CDR3 length: 16 residues. V was pared by 3 bases and J by 0 bases, with 14 bases between.